These T cell receptor beta chains were read from a single sample in a study of blood T cell repertoires in COVID-19. Libraries were prepared by immunoSEQ multiplex PCR; TCRdb keeps only in-frame clonotypes and omits some of them. The table lists approximately 140,000 clones, roughly nine tenths of them singletons, with around 2.3% in the top ten. Sequenced input: peripheral blood. These receptors were obtained from a human donor with COVID-19, enrolled during active disease. The donor label of this sample is uncertain. Both conserved end residues are part of each CDR3. The order of the fields is V gene, J gene, D gene, CDR3 protein, CDR3 DNA. A D gene is named only where the DNA matches it firmly.

>TRBV28|TRBJ2-7|TRBD1
CASSLVQGAIDEQYF
TGTGCCAGCAGTTTAGTTCAGGGGGCGATCGACGAGCAGTACTTC
>TRBV7-8|TRBJ2-2|TRBD1
CASSLQGQILNTGELFF
TGTGCCAGCAGCTTACAGGGACAGATTTTGAACACCGGGGAGCTGTTTTTT
>TRBV19|TRBJ1-2|.
CASRRPGERYGYTF
TGTGCCAGTAGACGACCCGGGGAGAGGTATGGCTACACCTTC
>TRBV6-5|TRBJ2-6|.
CASRRPGDGANVLTF
TGTGCCAGCAGGCGACCAGGGGATGGGGCCAACGTCCTGACTTTC
>TRBV5-1|TRBJ2-7|.
CASREGRSEQYF
TGCGCCAGCAGGGAGGGGCGCTCCGAGCAGTACTTC
>TRBV2|TRBJ1-6|.
CASSVGNSPLHF
TGTGCCAGCAGTGTGGGCAATTCACCCCTCCACTTT
>TRBV27|TRBJ2-5|.
CASSLVEGGTQYF
TGTGCCAGCAGCCTTGTAGAAGGGGGGACCCAGTACTTC
>TRBV5-1|TRBJ2-7|TRBD2
CASSLAEAGREQYF
TGCGCCAGCAGCTTGGCCGAGGCCGGGAGGGAGCAGTACTTC
>TRBV3-1/TRBV3-2|TRBJ1-2|.
CASSPPDSPWDGYTF
TGTGCCAGCAGCCCGCCGGACAGCCCTTGGGATGGCTACACCTTC
>TRBV19|TRBJ2-4|TRBD1
CASTPSPQGAGKNIQYF
TGTGCCAGTACCCCGAGCCCCCAGGGGGCTGGCAAAAACATTCAGTACTTC
>TRBV25-1|TRBJ1-1|.
CASRGGATEAFF
TGTGCCAGCAGGGGGGGGGCCACTGAAGCTTTCTTT
>TRBV29-1|TRBJ1-1|.
CSVSVPEAFF
TGCAGCGTGTCGGTCCCTGAAGCTTTCTTT
>TRBV25-1|TRBJ2-1|.
CASTPAGEGSYNEQFF
TGTGCCAGCACTCCCGCTGGAGAAGGCTCCTACAATGAGCAGTTCTTC